These 7 T cell receptor beta chains originate from one sample sequenced in a study of cytomegalovirus exposure and HLA in healthy donors (dated by TCRdb to about 2017). The library was obtained by the immunoSEQ multiplex PCR assay. The multiplex PCR relied on a mix of 60 forward primers for TCR Vbeta segments and 13 reverse primers for TCR Jbeta segments. TCRdb took over this immuneACCESS table, retaining in-frame rearrangements with V and J assigned. Such tables are incomplete; in checked studies, under half of the missing clones stem from an unresolved V gene, and the remainder is unexplained. The sample profile shows about 150,000 clones; roughly 80% of them were found once. Over 3% of the sample is held by the ten biggest clonotypes. The sample was PBMCs. The receptor set was obtained from a man between 35 and 55 years old in good health and CMV-seronegative.

V is TRBV28 and J is TRBJ2-1; tentatively, D is TRBD2 (6 bases). The CDR3 has 14 amino acids. In germline, CDR1 is MDHEN, CDR2 SYDVKM. Deletions cut 6 bases from V and 5 bases from J, with 14 bases between. The CDR3 loop reads CASSQDAGNNEQFF. The CDR3 DNA reads as TGTGCCAGCAGCCAGGATGCGGGGAACAATGAGCAGTTCTTC.

The chain joins TRBV6-5 to TRBJ2-1, with a weak D call TRBD1 (5 bases). Trimming pared 2 bases from V and 2 bases from J, leaving 10 bases between. Germline CDR1 MNHEY, CDR2 SVGAGI. This CDR3 has 15 residues. The CDR3: CASSYEAGTYNEQFF. The CDR3 DNA reads TGTGCCAGCAGTTACGAGGCAGGGACCTACAATGAGCAGTTCTTC.

The rearrangement joins TRBV30 to TRBJ1-1, with D perhaps TRBD1 (5 bases). Germline-derived CDR1 and CDR2 are GTSNPN and SVGIG (reference sequence). V dropped 3 bases and J dropped 5 bases, with 10 bases sitting between them. The length of the CDR3 is 12 residues. The CDR3 DNA is TGTGCCTGGAGAGCAGGGAATACTGAAGCTTTCTTT. Translation: CAWRAGNTEAFF.

The rearrangement links TRBV5-1 to TRBJ2-5; 8 bases map to TRBD1. This CDR3 comprises 16 residues. V was pared by 1 base and J by 5 bases, with 10 bases of the junction left unmatched. Germline V lookup: CDR1 SGHRS, CDR2 YFSETQ. CDR3 sequence (DNA): TGCGCCAGCAGCTTGAGGCGACAGGGGTTCGGGGAGACCCAGTACTTC. Its translation is CASSLRRQGFGETQYF.

This clone was observed a handful of times. The genes are TRBV7-9 and TRBJ2-1; the match to TRBD2 covers 8 bases. The trim removed 8 bases at V and 4 bases at J, leaving 4 bases unmatched. CDR1 and CDR2 from the germline V gene are SEHNR and FQNEAQ (reference sequence). This CDR3 spans 13 amino acids. In DNA, the CDR3 is TGTGCCAGCTACGGCGGGGGGTACAATGAGCAGTTCTTC. It is translated as CASYGGGYNEQFF. The full variable domain, in which reference TRBV7-9 and TRBJ2-1 provide the parts outside the CDR3, is DTGVSQNPRHKITKRGQNVTFRCDPISEHNRLYWYRQTLGQGPEFLTYFQNEAQLEKSRLLSDRFSAERPKGSFSTLEIQRTEQGDSAMYLCASYGGGYNEQFFGPGTRLTVL.

The CDR3 here is CASSLVVAGSYEQYF. The CDR3 DNA sequence: TGTGCCAGCAGCTTAGTCGTAGCGGGTTCCTACGAGCAGTACTTC. The chain is built from TRBV7-2 and TRBJ2-7, with 7 bases matching TRBD2. J gave up 1 base and V 1 base, and 4 bases lay outside the gene matches. There are 15 residues in the CDR3. Looked up from germline, CDR1 is SGHTA and CDR2 is FQGNSA.

The chain employs TRBV7-2 and TRBJ2-7; 7 bases agree with TRBD1. The CDR3 is 14 residues long. With V trimmed by 5 bases and J by 0 bases, 4 bases remained unmatched. The germline V gene encodes CDR1 SGHTA and CDR2 FQGNSA. The CDR3 DNA reads TGTGCCAGCAGCAAACAGGGGAGCTCCTACGAGCAGTACTTC. This codes for CASSKQGSSYEQYF.